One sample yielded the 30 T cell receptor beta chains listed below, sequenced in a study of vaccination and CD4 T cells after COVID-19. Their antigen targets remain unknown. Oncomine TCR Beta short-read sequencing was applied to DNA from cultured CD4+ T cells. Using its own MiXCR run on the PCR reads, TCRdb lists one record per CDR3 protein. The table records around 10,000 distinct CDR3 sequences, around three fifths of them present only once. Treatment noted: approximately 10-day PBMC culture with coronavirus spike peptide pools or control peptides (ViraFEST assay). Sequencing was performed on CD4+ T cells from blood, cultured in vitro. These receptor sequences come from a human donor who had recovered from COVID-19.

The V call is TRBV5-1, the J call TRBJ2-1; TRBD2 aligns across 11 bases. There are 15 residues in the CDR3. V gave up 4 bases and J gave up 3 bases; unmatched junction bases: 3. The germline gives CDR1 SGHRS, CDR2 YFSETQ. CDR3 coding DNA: TGCGCCAGCAGCGGCGGGACTAGCGGCTACAATGAGCAGTTCTTC. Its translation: CASSGGTSGYNEQFF.

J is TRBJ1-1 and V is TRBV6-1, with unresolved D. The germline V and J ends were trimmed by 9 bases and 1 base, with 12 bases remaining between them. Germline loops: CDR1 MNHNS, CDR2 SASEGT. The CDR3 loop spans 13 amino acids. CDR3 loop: CASLGLGNTEAFF. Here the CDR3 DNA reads TGTGCCAGTCTAGGGTTAGGGAACACTGAAGCTTTCTTT.

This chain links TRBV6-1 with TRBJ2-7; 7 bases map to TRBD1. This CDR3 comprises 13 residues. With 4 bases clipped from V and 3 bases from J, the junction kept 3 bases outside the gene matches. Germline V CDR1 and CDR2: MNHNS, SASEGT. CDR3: CASSVNRGYEQYF. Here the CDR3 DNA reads TGTGCCAGCAGTGTTAACAGGGGCTACGAGCAGTACTTC.

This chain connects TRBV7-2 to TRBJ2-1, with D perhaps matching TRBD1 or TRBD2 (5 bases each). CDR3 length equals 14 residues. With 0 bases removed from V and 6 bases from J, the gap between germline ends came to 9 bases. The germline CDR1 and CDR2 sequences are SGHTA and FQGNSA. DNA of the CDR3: TGTGCCAGCAGCTTAGCGGGGACGAGCAATGAGCAGTTCTTC. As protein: CASSLAGTSNEQFF.

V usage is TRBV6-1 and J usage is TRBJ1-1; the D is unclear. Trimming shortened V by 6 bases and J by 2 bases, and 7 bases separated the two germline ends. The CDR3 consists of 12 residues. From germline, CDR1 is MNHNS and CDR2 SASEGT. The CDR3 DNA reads TGTGCCAGCAGACAGAAAAACACTGAAGCTTTCTTT. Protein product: CASRQKNTEAFF.

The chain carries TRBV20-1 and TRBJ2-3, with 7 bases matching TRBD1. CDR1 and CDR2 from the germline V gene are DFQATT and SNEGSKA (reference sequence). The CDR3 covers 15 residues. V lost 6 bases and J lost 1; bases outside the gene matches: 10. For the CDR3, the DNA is TGCAGTGCCCCTGGACAGGCCCATCGCACAGATACGCAGTATTTT. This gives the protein CSAPGQAHRTDTQYF.

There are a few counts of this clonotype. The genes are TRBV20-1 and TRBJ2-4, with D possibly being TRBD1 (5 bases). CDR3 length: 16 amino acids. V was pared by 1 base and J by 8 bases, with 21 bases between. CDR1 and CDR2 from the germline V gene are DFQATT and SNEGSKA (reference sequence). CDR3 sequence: CSARALRAQGRDIQYF. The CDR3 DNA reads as TGCAGTGCTAGAGCTCTTAGGGCGCAGGGAAGGGACATTCAGTACTTC.

CDR3 nucleotide sequence: TGCAGTGCTACCCAGGGGGCGTACACCGGGGAGCTGTTTTTT. Amino acids: CSATQGAYTGELFF. The J gene is TRBJ2-2, the V gene TRBV20-1; 8 bases map to TRBD1. The germline gives CDR1 DFQATT, CDR2 SNEGSKA (reference sequence). The CDR3 totals 14 residues. J was trimmed by 3 bases and V by 4 bases; bases with no gene match: 4.

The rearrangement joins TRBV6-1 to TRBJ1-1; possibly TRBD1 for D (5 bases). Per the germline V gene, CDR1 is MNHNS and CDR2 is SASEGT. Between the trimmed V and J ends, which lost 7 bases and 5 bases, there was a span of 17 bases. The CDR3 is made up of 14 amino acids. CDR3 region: CASTQTAHRTEAFF. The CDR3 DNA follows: TGTGCCAGCACTCAGACAGCCCATAGGACTGAAGCTTTCTTT.

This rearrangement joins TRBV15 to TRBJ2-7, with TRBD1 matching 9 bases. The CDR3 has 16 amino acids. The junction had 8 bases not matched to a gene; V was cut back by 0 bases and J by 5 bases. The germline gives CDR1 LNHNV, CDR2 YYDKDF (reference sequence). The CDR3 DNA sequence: TGTGCCACCAGCAGAGATGGGACAGGGAGGGCTGACGAGCAGTACTTC. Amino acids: CATSRDGTGRADEQYF.

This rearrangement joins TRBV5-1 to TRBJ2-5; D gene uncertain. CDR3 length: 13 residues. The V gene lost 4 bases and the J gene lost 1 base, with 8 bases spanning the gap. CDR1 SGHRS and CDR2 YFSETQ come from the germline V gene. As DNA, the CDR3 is TGCGCCAGCAGCACCTTAGCCCAAGAGACCCAGTACTTC. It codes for CASSTLAQETQYF.

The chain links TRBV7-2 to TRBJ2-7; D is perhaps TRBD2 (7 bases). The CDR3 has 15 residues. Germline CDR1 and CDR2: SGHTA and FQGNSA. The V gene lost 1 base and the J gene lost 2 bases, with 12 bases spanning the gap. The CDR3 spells CASSLEGGQAYEQYF. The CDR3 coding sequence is TGTGCCAGCAGCTTAGAGGGGGGGCAGGCCTACGAGCAGTACTTC.

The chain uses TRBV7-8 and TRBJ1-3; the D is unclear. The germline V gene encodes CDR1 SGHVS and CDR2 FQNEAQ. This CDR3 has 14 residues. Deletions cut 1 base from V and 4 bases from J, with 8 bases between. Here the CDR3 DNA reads TGTGCCAGCAGCTTAGGGGGTTCGGGAAACACCATATATTTT. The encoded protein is CASSLGGSGNTIYF.

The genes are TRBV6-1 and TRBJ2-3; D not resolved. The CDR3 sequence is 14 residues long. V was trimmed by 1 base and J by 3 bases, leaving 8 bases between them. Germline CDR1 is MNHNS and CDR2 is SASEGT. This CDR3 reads CASSEVYSTDTQYF. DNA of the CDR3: TGTGCCAGCAGTGAAGTTTATAGTACAGATACGCAGTATTTT.

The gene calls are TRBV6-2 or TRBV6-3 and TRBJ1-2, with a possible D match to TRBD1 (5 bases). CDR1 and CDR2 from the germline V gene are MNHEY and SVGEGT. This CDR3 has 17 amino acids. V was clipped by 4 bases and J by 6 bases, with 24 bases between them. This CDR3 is CASSSAGDQIPFHGYTF. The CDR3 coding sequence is TGTGCCAGCAGTTCCGCGGGGGATCAGATCCCCTTCCATGGCTACACCTTC.

The DNA for the CDR3 is TGTGCCAGCAGCTTAGCGGGGGCCCCCACAGATACGCAGTATTTT. Its translation is CASSLAGAPTDTQYF. The chain couples TRBV7-6 to TRBJ2-3, with D perhaps TRBD1 (6 bases). CDR3 length: 15 amino acids. Germline values: CDR1 SGHVS, CDR2 FNYEAQ. Trimming cost V 0 bases and J 2 bases, with 9 bases left between them.

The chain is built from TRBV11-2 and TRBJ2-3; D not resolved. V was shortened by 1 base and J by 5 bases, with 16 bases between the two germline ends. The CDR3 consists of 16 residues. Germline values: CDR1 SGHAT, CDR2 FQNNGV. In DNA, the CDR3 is TGTGCCAGCAGCTTAGTGGGCCGACCCCAAGGAGATACGCAGTATTTT. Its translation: CASSLVGRPQGDTQYF.

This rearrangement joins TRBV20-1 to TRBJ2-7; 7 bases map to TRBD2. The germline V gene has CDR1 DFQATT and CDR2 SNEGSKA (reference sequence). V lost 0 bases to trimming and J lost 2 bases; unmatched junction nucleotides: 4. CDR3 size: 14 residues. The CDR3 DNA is TGCAGTGCTAGAGAAAGCGGGATGACCTACGAGCAGTACTTC. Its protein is CSARESGMTYEQYF.

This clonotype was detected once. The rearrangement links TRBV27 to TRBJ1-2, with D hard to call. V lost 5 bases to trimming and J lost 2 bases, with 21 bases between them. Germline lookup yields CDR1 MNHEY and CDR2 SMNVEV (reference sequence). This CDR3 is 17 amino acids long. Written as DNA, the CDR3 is TGTGCCAGCAGTCCCCTGCTGTTCCGATCAACCAACTATGGCTACACCTTC. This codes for CASSPLLFRSTNYGYTF.

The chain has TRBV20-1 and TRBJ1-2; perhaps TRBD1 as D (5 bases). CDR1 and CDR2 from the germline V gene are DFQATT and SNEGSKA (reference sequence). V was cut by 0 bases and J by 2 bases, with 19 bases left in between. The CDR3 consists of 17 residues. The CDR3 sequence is CSARDRGWTGSNYGYTF. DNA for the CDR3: TGCAGTGCTAGAGATCGGGGGTGGACCGGCTCCAACTATGGCTACACCTTC.

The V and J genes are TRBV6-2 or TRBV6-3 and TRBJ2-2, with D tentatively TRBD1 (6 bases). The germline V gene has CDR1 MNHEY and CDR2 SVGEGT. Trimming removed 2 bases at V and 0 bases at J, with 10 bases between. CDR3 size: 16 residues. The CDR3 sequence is CASSYVGTSNTGELFF. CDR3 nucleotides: TGTGCCAGCAGTTACGTCGGGACATCGAACACCGGGGAGCTGTTTTTT.

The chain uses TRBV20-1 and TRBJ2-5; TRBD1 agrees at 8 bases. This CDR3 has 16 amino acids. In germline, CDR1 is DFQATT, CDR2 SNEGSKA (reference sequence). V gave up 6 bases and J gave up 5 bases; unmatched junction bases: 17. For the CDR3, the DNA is TGCAGTGCCAATCCAGGGGGCTCCCTAATATTGGAGACCCAGTACTTC. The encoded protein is CSANPGGSLILETQYF.

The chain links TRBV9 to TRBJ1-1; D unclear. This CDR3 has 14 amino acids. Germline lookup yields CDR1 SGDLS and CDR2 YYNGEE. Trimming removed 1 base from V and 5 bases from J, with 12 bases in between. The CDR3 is CASSVWAAQTEAFF. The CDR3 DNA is TGTGCCAGCAGCGTATGGGCAGCCCAGACTGAAGCTTTCTTT.

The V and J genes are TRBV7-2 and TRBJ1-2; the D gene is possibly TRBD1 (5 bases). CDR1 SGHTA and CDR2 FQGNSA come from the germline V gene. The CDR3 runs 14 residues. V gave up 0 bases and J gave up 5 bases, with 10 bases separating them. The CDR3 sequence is CASSLAGGGYGYTF. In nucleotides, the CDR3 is TGTGCCAGCAGCTTAGCTGGCGGGGGTTATGGCTACACCTTC.

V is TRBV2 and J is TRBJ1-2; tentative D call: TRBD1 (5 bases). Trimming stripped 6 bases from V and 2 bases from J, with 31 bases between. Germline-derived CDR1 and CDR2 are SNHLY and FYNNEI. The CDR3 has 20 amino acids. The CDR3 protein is CASSLGGGMNRGETNYGYTF. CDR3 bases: TGTGCCAGCAGCCTCGGTGGGGGGATGAACAGAGGGGAGACAAACTATGGCTACACCTTC.

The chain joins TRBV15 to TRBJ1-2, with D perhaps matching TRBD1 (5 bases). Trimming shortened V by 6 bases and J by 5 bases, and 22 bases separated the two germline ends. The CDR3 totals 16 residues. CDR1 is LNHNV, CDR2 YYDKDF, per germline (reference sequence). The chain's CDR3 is CATSPGPRQSLYGYTF. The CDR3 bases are TGTGCCACCAGTCCCGGCCCAAGACAGAGCCTTTATGGCTACACCTTC.

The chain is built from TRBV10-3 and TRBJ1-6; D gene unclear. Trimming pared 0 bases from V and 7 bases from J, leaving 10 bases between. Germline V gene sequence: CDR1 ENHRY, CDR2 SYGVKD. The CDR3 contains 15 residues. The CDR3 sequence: CAISESETANSPLHF. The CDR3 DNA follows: TGTGCCATCAGTGAGTCGGAGACCGCCAATTCACCCCTCCACTTT.

The CDR3 sequence is CASSLGRGDAGYTF. CDR3 nucleotide sequence: TGTGCCAGCAGCTTAGGGAGAGGGGACGCTGGCTACACCTTC. The rearrangement uses TRBV7-2 and TRBJ1-2, with D perhaps matching TRBD1 (5 bases). This CDR3 has 14 amino acids. Germline lookup yields CDR1 SGHTA and CDR2 FQGNSA. Trimming shortened V by 1 base and J by 7 bases, and 13 bases separated the two germline ends.

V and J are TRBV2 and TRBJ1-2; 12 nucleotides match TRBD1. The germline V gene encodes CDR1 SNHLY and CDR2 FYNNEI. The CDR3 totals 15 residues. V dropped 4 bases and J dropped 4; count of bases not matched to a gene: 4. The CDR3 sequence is CASSVPGQGAYGYTF. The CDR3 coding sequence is TGTGCCAGCAGTGTACCGGGACAGGGGGCCTATGGCTACACCTTC.

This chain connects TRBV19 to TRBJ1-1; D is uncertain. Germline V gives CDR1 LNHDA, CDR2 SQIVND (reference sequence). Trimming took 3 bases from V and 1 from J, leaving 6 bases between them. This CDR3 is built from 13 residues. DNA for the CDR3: TGTGCCAGTAGTATTACGGGGAACACTGAAGCTTTCTTT. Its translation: CASSITGNTEAFF.